This T cell receptor (beta chain) was sequenced for a study of blood T cell repertoires in COVID-19. On the study more broadly: The origin of the acute and convalescent COVID-19 samples was the United States, Italy and Spain. PBMCs, B-cell-depleted T cells, or T cells were the source of the cDNA or gDNA that made up the material.

Germline V gene data show CDR1 as MDHEN and CDR2 as SYDVKM. Trimming removed 5 bases at V and 4 bases at J, with 5 bases between. The CDR3 runs to 11 residues. As originally analysed: Amplifying reference gene primers gave estimates of nucleated cell counts. TCRdb's table, derived via immunoSEQ multiplex PCR, lists solely in-frame clones and lacks some. V and J calls and clone size are as listed in that table; D and trimming were resolved from the DNA. The sample gives approximately 110,000 clones, 69% of which show up once; about 6.5% is in the top ten. This clone appeared a few times. Sample: peripheral blood. This sequence joins TRBV28 and TRBJ1-1; D is undetermined. This clonotype was sampled from a man of 80 years or more with acute or convalescent COVID-19. The CDR3 sequence is CASSRVTEAFF. The DNA of the CDR3 is TGTGCCAGCAGTCGGGTCACTGAAGCTTTCTTT.